These 23 T cell receptor beta chains came from one sample sequenced in a study of OX40 agonist ivuxolimab in advanced cancers. Method: immunoSEQ multiplex PCR; TCRdb's copy keeps in-frame clones and lacks some. Altogether about 51,000 clones are present, approximately 83% being singletons, with the ten largest covering 3%. Sample: CD4+ or CD8+ T cells sorted from blood, taken in a trial of the OX40 agonist ivuxolimab. The receptors stem from an adult with an advanced solid tumor such as melanoma, head and neck, liver or kidney cancer.

For the CDR3, the DNA is TGTGCCAGCAGCCCCGGGGGCGACCCCGATACGCAGTATTTT. Protein product: CASSPGGDPDTQYF. The gene calls are TRBV7-8 and TRBJ2-3; D is perhaps TRBD1 or TRBD2 (6 bases each). The CDR3 runs to 14 residues. From germline, CDR1 is SGHVS and CDR2 FQNEAQ. The V end lost 5 bases, the J end lost 6 bases, and 15 bases lay between the germline ends.

V gene TRBV5-1 combines with J gene TRBJ2-2, with TRBD2 matching over 11 bases. The CDR3 consists of 15 residues. The germline V gene encodes CDR1 SGHRS and CDR2 YFSETQ. V lost 1 base, J lost 4 bases, and 0 bases stayed unmatched. The CDR3 region has the DNA TGCGCCAGCAGCTTGACTAGCGGGAGCACCGGGGAGCTGTTTTTT. It is translated as CASSLTSGSTGELFF.

The chain couples TRBV9 to TRBJ1-1; TRBD1 aligns across 10 bases. V shed 4 bases and J 4 bases; nucleotides not matched to a gene: 1. This CDR3 is built from 13 residues. The germline V gene encodes CDR1 SGDLS and CDR2 YYNGEE. The CDR3 spells CASSRQGATEAFF. The DNA of the CDR3 is TGTGCCAGCAGCCGACAGGGGGCCACTGAAGCTTTCTTT.

This clone was found a few times. The chain links TRBV11-1 to TRBJ2-7, with D possibly matching TRBD1 (6 bases). Germline CDR1 and CDR2: SGHAT and FQDESV (reference sequence). The CDR3 is 14 amino acids. V was trimmed by 5 bases and J by 4 bases, leaving 15 bases between them. CDR3 sequence: CASSPLTGPYEQYF. CDR3 coding DNA: TGTGCCAGCAGCCCACTAACAGGGCCTTACGAGCAGTACTTC.

The gene calls are TRBV7-3 and TRBJ1-6; 8 nucleotides line up with TRBD1. The CDR3 runs to 15 residues. With 4 bases clipped from V and 8 bases from J, the junction kept 7 bases outside the gene matches. Germline assignment: CDR1 SGHTA and CDR2 FQGTGA. CDR3 sequence reads: CASSSTGDRYSPLHF. The CDR3 DNA is TGTGCCAGCAGCTCTACTGGGGACAGGTATTCACCCCTCCACTTT.

V gene TRBV25-1 combines with J gene TRBJ2-1; 11 nucleotides align to TRBD2. The junction had 13 bases not matched to a gene; V was cut back by 5 bases and J by 10 bases. In germline, CDR1 is MGHDK, CDR2 SYGVNS. There are 16 residues in the CDR3. CDR3 DNA sequence: TGTGCCAGCAGTAAACTAGCGGGGGCTTCCGAGGGGGAGCAGTTCTTC. Translating gives CASSKLAGASEGEQFF.

The chain combines TRBV6-5 with TRBJ2-7, with TRBD2 matching 7 bases. The CDR3 is made up of 14 amino acids. V lost 11 bases to trimming and J lost 6 bases; unmatched junction nucleotides: 16. The germline CDR1 and CDR2 sequences are MNHEY and SVGAGI. This CDR3 is CASRRESGNSEQYF. DNA for the CDR3: TGTGCCTCCCGGCGGGAGTCAGGGAATAGCGAGCAGTACTTC.

The chain couples TRBV5-5 to TRBJ1-3; the D gene is possibly TRBD1 (5 bases). Trimming took 5 bases from V and 0 from J, leaving 12 bases between them. The CDR3 loop spans 15 amino acids. Germline CDR1 SGHKS, CDR2 YYEKEE (reference sequence). The CDR3 coding sequence is TGTGCCAGCAGTTCAGGGCTGCTCTCTGGAAACACCATATATTTT. Amino acid sequence: CASSSGLLSGNTIYF.

The V gene is TRBV5-1, the J gene TRBJ2-2; no clear D. Germline V gene lookup returns CDR1 SGHRS and CDR2 YFSETQ. V was cut by 2 bases and J by 7 bases, with 9 bases left in between. There are 13 residues in the CDR3. The CDR3 DNA reads as TGCGCCAGCAGCTTCCGCGAGATCGGGGAGCTGTTTTTT. Protein product: CASSFREIGELFF.

The V and J genes are TRBV6-1 and TRBJ2-5, with 11 bases identical to TRBD1. Per germline, CDR1 MNHNS and CDR2 SASEGT. V lost 6 bases and J lost 3; bases outside the gene matches: 3. This CDR3 comprises 14 residues. DNA for the CDR3: TGTGCCAGCAGCCGGGACAGGGGGGAAGAGACCCAGTACTTC. Translation: CASSRDRGEETQYF.

This clone was observed a single time. The V and J genes are TRBV7-9 and TRBJ2-2; no reliable D call. Trimming pared 5 bases from V and 6 bases from J, leaving 10 bases between. CDR3 size: 13 residues. The germline gives CDR1 SEHNR, CDR2 FQNEAQ (reference sequence). CDR3: CASSPPASGELFF. The CDR3, as DNA: TGTGCCAGCAGCCCACCTGCATCCGGGGAGCTGTTTTTT.

The chain has TRBV6-6 and TRBJ1-3; no firm D call. The CDR3 has 14 residues. Germline values: CDR1 MNHNY, CDR2 SVGAGI (reference sequence). V was clipped by 10 bases and J by 2 bases, with 15 bases between them. Written as DNA, the CDR3 is TGTGCCATCCCCCGCCCGGGTGCTGGAAACACCATATATTTT. It encodes CAIPRPGAGNTIYF.

The chain has TRBV7-2 and TRBJ1-4; D call uncertain. Trimming stripped 0 bases from V and 4 bases from J, with 12 bases between. The V gene's germline CDR1 is SGHTA and CDR2 FQGNSA. This CDR3 contains 16 residues. In DNA, the CDR3 is TGTGCCAGCAGCTTAGCAGCCGGAGTCAATAATGAAAAACTGTTTTTT. Translating it yields CASSLAAGVNNEKLFF.

This chain links TRBV7-9 with TRBJ2-3; TRBD2 aligns across 14 bases. V shed 4 bases, J shed 0 bases, and the junction held 3 bases outside the gene matches. This CDR3 has 17 residues. Germline V lookup: CDR1 SEHNR, CDR2 FQNEAQ (reference sequence). CDR3 in DNA: TGTGCCAGCAGCTCTGGACTAGCGGGGGGTAGCACAGATACGCAGTATTTT. Encoded protein: CASSSGLAGGSTDTQYF.

This clone appeared a few times. The CDR3 sequence: CASSYSNFGGTEAFF. Here the CDR3 DNA reads TGTGCCAGCAGTTACTCGAACTTTGGAGGCACTGAAGCTTTCTTT. The gene calls are TRBV6-5 and TRBJ1-1; D gene unclear. Germline assignment: CDR1 MNHEY and CDR2 SVGAGI. V was trimmed by 0 bases and J by 4 bases, leaving 12 bases between them. The CDR3 is made up of 15 amino acids.

This chain uses TRBV7-2 with TRBJ1-6, with D possibly being TRBD1 (6 bases). The germline V gene has CDR1 SGHTA and CDR2 FQGNSA. The CDR3 loop spans 17 amino acids. The V and J ends lost 5 bases and 0 bases respectively, with 14 bases between them. The CDR3 region has the DNA TGTGCCAGCAGCCAAGTTACAGGGAGCTCCTATAATTCACCCCTCCACTTT. Translation gives CASSQVTGSSYNSPLHF.

CDR3 DNA: TGCGCCAGCAGCTTGGGGGGACAGGGATTGAACACTGAAGCTTTCTTT. Encoded protein: CASSLGGQGLNTEAFF. The V call is TRBV5-1, the J call TRBJ1-1, with 9 bases lining up with TRBD1. Germline trimming cut 0 bases from V and 0 bases from J; bases unmatched to any gene: 3. The germline V gene has CDR1 SGHRS and CDR2 YFSETQ. This CDR3 is 16 amino acids long.

The chain uses TRBV6-1 and TRBJ2-7; TRBD1 matches at 7 bases. V lost 4 bases and J lost 3; bases outside the gene matches: 6. Germline V CDR1 and CDR2: MNHNS, SASEGT. The CDR3 loop spans 14 amino acids. The CDR3 DNA sequence: TGTGCCAGCAGTGTGGACAGGCAGGGCTACGAGCAGTACTTC. Translated: CASSVDRQGYEQYF.

V is TRBV10-3 and J is TRBJ1-1; 8 nucleotides line up with TRBD1. Trimming removed 6 bases from V and 2 bases from J; junction bases left unmatched: 5. Germline-derived CDR1 and CDR2 are ENHRY and SYGVKD. This CDR3 region has 14 residues. The CDR3 reads CAIRQDRENTEAFF. The CDR3 nucleotides read TGTGCCATCAGACAGGACAGGGAAAACACTGAAGCTTTCTTT.

The chain recombines TRBV7-9 with TRBJ1-6; D call uncertain. Germline V lookup: CDR1 SEHNR, CDR2 FQNEAQ (reference sequence). V lost 0 bases and J lost 0, with 12 bases in between. The CDR3 contains 18 residues. This CDR3 reads CASSLAQPHSSYNSPLHF. DNA of the CDR3: TGTGCCAGCAGCTTAGCGCAGCCGCATAGCTCCTATAATTCACCCCTCCACTTT.

The genes are TRBV5-1 and TRBJ2-1, with 7 bases that match TRBD1. V was pared by 4 bases and J by 7 bases, with 8 bases of the junction left unmatched. The CDR3 loop spans 14 amino acids. The V gene's germline CDR1 is SGHRS and CDR2 YFSETQ. CDR3 sequence (DNA): TGCGCCAGCAGCCTGGACAGGATCGAAAATGAGCAGTTCTTC. Protein product: CASSLDRIENEQFF. The variable domain in full, with the rest retrieved from reference TRBV5-1 and TRBJ2-1, is KAGVTQTPRYLIKTRGQQVTLSCSPISGHRSVSWYQQTPGQGLQFLFEYFSETQRNKGNFPGRFSGRQFSNSRSEMNVSTLELGDSALYLCASSLDRIENEQFFGPGTRLTVL.

The sample holds one count of this clone. V is TRBV7-6 and J is TRBJ2-2; D unclear. V lost 3 bases to trimming and J lost 6 bases, with 17 bases between them. CDR3 size: 16 residues. Germline-derived CDR1 and CDR2 are SGHVS and FNYEAQ. In nucleotides, the CDR3 is TGTGCCAGCAGCTTTTCTCTACATAGCAACGCCGGGGAGCTGTTTTTT. Translation gives CASSFSLHSNAGELFF.

This sequence joins TRBV13 and TRBJ2-2, with 8 nucleotides matching TRBD1. The V segment lost 5 bases and the J segment 6 bases; nucleotides outside the gene matches: 14. This CDR3 comprises 17 residues. Germline V gives CDR1 PRHDT, CDR2 FYEKMQ (reference sequence). The CDR3 sequence: CASSPPGQGRRAGELFF. The CDR3 DNA sequence: TGTGCCAGCAGCCCCCCCGGACAGGGCCGGAGGGCCGGGGAGCTGTTTTTT.